The clone carrying this TCR beta chain was seen only a few times. The second PCR ran about 6 to 11 cycles with a sample-barcoded 5' primer and J-beta primers. TCRdb re-called the 5' RACE reads with MiXCR, one entry per CDR3 protein. The top ten clones hold around an eighth of a sample with some 900,000 distinct CDR3 sequences, about 48% of them seen once. These data come from a study of blood T cells in healthy people across ages. Study-level information: About one barcoded TCR beta cDNA was captured per two T cells.

The receptor was isolated from a man aged 30 to 39 in good health. Source material: blood.

The CDR3 region is CASSFSRNTEAFF. DNA of the CDR3: TGTGCCAGCAGTTTTTCCCGGAACACTGAAGCTTTCTTT. V and J are TRBV6-5 and TRBJ1-1; D not certain. This CDR3 is 13 amino acids long. Germline-derived CDR1 and CDR2 are MNHEY and SVGAGI. V lost 4 bases and J lost 1, with 7 bases in between.